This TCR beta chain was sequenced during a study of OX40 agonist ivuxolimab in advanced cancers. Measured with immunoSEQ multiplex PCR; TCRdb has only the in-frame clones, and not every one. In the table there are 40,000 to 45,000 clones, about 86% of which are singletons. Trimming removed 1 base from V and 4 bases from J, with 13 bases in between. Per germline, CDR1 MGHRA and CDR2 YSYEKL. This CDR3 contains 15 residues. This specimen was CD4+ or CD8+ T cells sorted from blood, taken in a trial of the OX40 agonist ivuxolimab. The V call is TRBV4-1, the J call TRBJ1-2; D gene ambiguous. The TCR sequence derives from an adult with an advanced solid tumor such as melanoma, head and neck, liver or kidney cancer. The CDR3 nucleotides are TGCGCCAGCAGCCAAGGTCCCCTAGCTAGCTATGGCTACACCTTC. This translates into CASSQGPLASYGYTF.